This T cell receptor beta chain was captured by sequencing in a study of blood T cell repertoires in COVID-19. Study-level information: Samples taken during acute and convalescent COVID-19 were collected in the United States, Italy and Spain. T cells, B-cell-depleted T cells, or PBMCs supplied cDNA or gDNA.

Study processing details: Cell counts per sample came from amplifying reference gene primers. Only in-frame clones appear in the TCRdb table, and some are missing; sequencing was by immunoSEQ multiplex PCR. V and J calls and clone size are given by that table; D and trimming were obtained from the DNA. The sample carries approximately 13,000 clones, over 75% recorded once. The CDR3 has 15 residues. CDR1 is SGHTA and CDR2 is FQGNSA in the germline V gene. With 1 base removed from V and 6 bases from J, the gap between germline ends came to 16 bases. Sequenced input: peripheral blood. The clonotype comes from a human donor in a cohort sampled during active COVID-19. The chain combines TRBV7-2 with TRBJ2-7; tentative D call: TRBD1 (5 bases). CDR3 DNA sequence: TGTGCCAGCAGCTTAGTGGCAGGGAAGTCGGGCGAGCAGTACTTC. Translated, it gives CASSLVAGKSGEQYF.